A single sample gave rise to the 30 T cell receptor beta chains below, sequenced in a study of response to subunit inactivated influenza vaccine. TCRdb re-called the RT-PCR reads through MiXCR, storing one row per CDR3 protein. The repertoire holds 500,000 to 650,000 distinct CDR3 sequences, with around 8% as singletons. Sequencing used PBMCs from blood, obtained 23 months after vaccination. The receptors originated from a man between 45 and 75 years old who received an inactivated influenza vaccine.

V usage is TRBV7-8 and J usage is TRBJ2-6; D is unresolved. The V and J ends lost 1 base and 0 bases respectively, with 7 bases between them. Germline V gene data show CDR1 as SGHVS and CDR2 as FQNEAQ. This CDR3 region has 16 residues. CDR3 nucleotides: TGTGCCAGCAGCTTAGTTCAAGGCTCTGGGGCCAACGTCCTGACTTTC. Translating it yields CASSLVQGSGANVLTF.

In this sample, this clonotype turned up a few times. V usage is TRBV27 and J usage is TRBJ2-7, with 9 bases lining up with TRBD1. CDR1 is MNHEY, CDR2 SMNVEV, per germline (reference sequence). V was pared by 11 bases and J by 5 bases, with 16 bases of the junction left unmatched. This CDR3 comprises 15 residues. The CDR3 reads CASMSGTGNNHEQYF. The CDR3 bases are TGTGCCTCCATGTCCGGGACAGGGAATAACCACGAGCAGTACTTC.

J is TRBJ1-1 and V is TRBV28; 9 nucleotides agree with TRBD1. This CDR3 has 13 residues. Germline V gene data show CDR1 as MDHEN and CDR2 as SYDVKM. With V trimmed by 7 bases and J by 4 bases, 4 bases remained unmatched. As DNA, the CDR3 is TGTGCCAGCATGGGGACAGGGACCACTGAAGCTTTCTTT. Amino acid sequence: CASMGTGTTEAFF.

This clonotype was seen a handful of times. The genes are TRBV5-1 and TRBJ2-3; 7 bases align to TRBD1. Trimming took 0 bases from V and 4 from J; bases not matched to a gene: 8. The CDR3 covers 16 residues. Germline-derived CDR1 and CDR2 are SGHRS and YFSETQ. The CDR3 protein is CASSLAWQGVSDTQYF. In nucleotides, the CDR3 is TGCGCCAGCAGCTTGGCCTGGCAGGGGGTGTCAGATACGCAGTATTTT.

This clonotype was picked up a small number of times. The chain has TRBV10-2 and TRBJ2-7; D gene uncertain. The V and J ends lost 8 bases and 6 bases respectively, with 14 bases between them. This CDR3 region has 12 residues. Germline lookup yields CDR1 WSHSY and CDR2 SAAADI. Written as DNA, the CDR3 is TGCGCCAGCCCCCCTCCGCGTGGCGAGCAGTACTTC. This codes for CASPPPRGEQYF.

This sequence joins TRBV27 and TRBJ2-7, with 9 bases aligning to TRBD2. CDR1 is MNHEY, CDR2 SMNVEV, per germline (reference sequence). This CDR3 contains 15 residues. V was pared by 4 bases and J by 2 bases, with 6 bases of the junction left unmatched. The CDR3 nucleotides read TGTGCCAGCAGTTACGGGACTAGCAGGCCCTACGAGCAGTACTTC. Translation gives CASSYGTSRPYEQYF.

The table lists this clonotype with many counts. This sequence joins TRBV24-1 and TRBJ2-7; D ambiguous. This CDR3 region has 15 residues. The V gene's germline CDR1 is KGHDR and CDR2 SFDVKD. Deletions cut 2 bases from V and 0 bases from J, with 10 bases between. The CDR3 DNA reads TGTGCCACCAGTGATTCCGGGCCAAGCTCCTACGAGCAGTACTTC. As protein: CATSDSGPSSYEQYF.

This clonotype was counted ten times or more. CDR3: CASSSGLAKNIQYF. DNA of the CDR3: TGTGCCAGCAGTAGTGGGCTAGCCAAAAACATTCAGTACTTC. V is TRBV5-6 and J is TRBJ2-4; D is ambiguous. Germline V gene sequence: CDR1 SGHDT, CDR2 YYEEEE. V was shortened by 5 bases and J by 0 bases, with 9 bases between the two germline ends. The CDR3 length is 14 residues.

This chain links TRBV6-2 or TRBV6-3 with TRBJ2-5; D may be TRBD2 (7 bases). The length of the CDR3 is 16 residues. Deletions cut 3 bases from V and 5 bases from J, with 19 bases between. Germline V gene data show CDR1 as MNHEY and CDR2 as SVGEGT. In DNA form, the CDR3 reads TGTGCCAGCAGTTATGGCAGGGGAGGGTTTTTTGAGACCCAGTACTTC. It yields the protein CASSYGRGGFFETQYF.

With regard to this clonotype: A read error may explain this, as a much larger clone is one base away. CDR3 sequence: CASTWNTGELFF. In DNA form, the CDR3 reads TGTGCCAGCACCTGGAACACCGGGGAGCTGTTTTTT. V and J are TRBV6-2 or TRBV6-3 and TRBJ2-2; no clear D gene. This CDR3 comprises 12 residues. Per germline, CDR1 MNHEY and CDR2 SVGEGT. V was clipped by 7 bases and J by 1 base, with 4 bases between them.

In this sample, this clonotype turned up a few times. This chain connects TRBV7-2 to TRBJ2-3; D is uncertain. Germline CDR1 is SGHTA and CDR2 is FQGNSA. The germline V and J ends were trimmed by 1 base and 0 bases, with 17 bases remaining between them. The CDR3 runs to 18 residues. The CDR3 DNA follows: TGTGCCAGCAGCTTAGTCGCTTCTGGGCGACCTAGCACAGATACGCAGTATTTT. Translation: CASSLVASGRPSTDTQYF.

This clonotype occurred a few times. The CDR3 nucleotides read TGTGCCAGCAGTTTCATACGGGGGGTCAATGAAAAACTGTTTTTT. The encoded protein is CASSFIRGVNEKLFF. This chain joins TRBV12-3 or TRBV12-4 and TRBJ1-4; perhaps TRBD1 as D (5 bases). The length of the CDR3 is 15 residues. Trimming took off 3 bases at V and 5 bases at J, with 13 bases between the two ends.

Ten or more counts support this clonotype. The chain is built from TRBV6-2 or TRBV6-3 and TRBJ2-5; 9 nucleotides line up with TRBD2. The V segment lost 0 bases and the J segment 2 bases; nucleotides outside the gene matches: 7. The CDR3 length is 17 residues. From germline, CDR1 is MNHEY and CDR2 SVGEGT. The CDR3 spells CASSYSIGLALQETQYF. The CDR3 DNA reads TGTGCCAGCAGTTACTCGATTGGACTAGCGTTGCAAGAGACCCAGTACTTC.

The chain combines TRBV7-9 with TRBJ2-5, with TRBD1 matching 11 bases. Losses at the gene ends were 2 bases for V and 3 bases for J; bases not matched to a gene: 5. CDR3 length equals 16 residues. Looked up from germline, CDR1 is SEHNR and CDR2 is FQNEAQ (reference sequence). CDR3 DNA: TGTGCCAGCAGCTTAATTGGGACAGGGGGTGAAGAGACCCAGTACTTC. Its translation: CASSLIGTGGEETQYF.

The chain is built from TRBV3-1 and TRBJ2-1; the D is unclear. The ends were cut back, 2 bases at V and 2 bases at J, with 10 bases in the middle. Looked up from germline, CDR1 is LGHDT and CDR2 is YNNKEL (reference sequence). The CDR3 runs 15 residues. CDR3 in DNA: TGTGCCAGCAGCCAAACGAGGTTCCCCTACAATGAGCAGTTCTTC. Protein product: CASSQTRFPYNEQFF.

In its sample, this clonotype was seen many times. The chain employs TRBV28 and TRBJ2-5; TRBD1 might be the D (6 bases). Trimming took off 4 bases at V and 4 bases at J, with 10 bases between the two ends. Germline V gene data show CDR1 as MDHEN and CDR2 as SYDVKM. CDR3 length: 13 amino acids. The CDR3 sequence is CASSSQGVETQYF. As DNA, the CDR3 is TGTGCCAGCAGTTCACAGGGAGTAGAGACCCAGTACTTC.

This clonotype appeared many times. V is TRBV28 and J is TRBJ2-7, with D perhaps TRBD2 (5 bases). Germline CDR1 and CDR2: MDHEN and SYDVKM. This CDR3 comprises 16 residues. Trimming took 5 bases from V and 7 from J, leaving 24 bases between them. The CDR3 nucleotides read TGTGCCAGCAGTACATCTTACGGCCCCCGGACTGAGGAGCAGTACTTC. It yields the protein CASSTSYGPRTEEQYF.

The chain uses TRBV29-1 and TRBJ2-2; D is unclear. Per germline, CDR1 SQVTM and CDR2 ANQGSEA. The CDR3 extends over 12 amino acids. The V gene lost 2 bases and the J gene lost 5 bases, with 6 bases spanning the gap. For the CDR3, the DNA is TGCAGCGTTGAAAGAGTAACCGGGGAGCTGTTTTTT. Translation: CSVERVTGELFF.

In its sample, this clonotype was seen once. The chain links TRBV2 to TRBJ1-5, with D maybe TRBD1 (5 bases). Germline V lookup: CDR1 SNHLY, CDR2 FYNNEI. CDR3 length: 14 residues. Trimming removed 4 bases from V and 7 bases from J, with 14 bases in between. CDR3 residues: CASSGGAPAQPQHF. The CDR3 DNA is TGTGCCAGCAGTGGCGGGGCACCGGCGCAGCCCCAGCATTTT. Supplemented by reference TRBV2 and TRBJ1-5, the full variable domain reads EPEVTQTPSHQVTQMGQEVILRCVPISNHLYFYWYRQILGQKVEFLVSFYNNEISEKSEIFDDQFSVERPDGSNFTLKIRSTKLEDSAMYFCASSGGAPAQPQHFGDGTRLSIL.

The DNA of the CDR3 is TGTGCCAGCAGCAGATCAGGGTTCGAAGAGACCCAGTACTTC. Protein sequence: CASSRSGFEETQYF. The J gene is TRBJ2-5, the V gene TRBV7-2, with D possibly TRBD1 on 5 matching bases. The V and J ends lost 5 bases and 3 bases respectively, with 13 bases between them. The CDR3 runs 14 residues. The germline V gene encodes CDR1 SGHTA and CDR2 FQGNSA.

Many counts were recorded for this clonotype. The chain recombines TRBV30 with TRBJ2-1; 11 nucleotides line up with TRBD2. Per the germline V gene, CDR1 is GTSNPN and CDR2 is SVGIG (reference sequence). The CDR3 length is 17 residues. The trim removed 1 base at V and 2 bases at J, leaving 7 bases unmatched. CDR3: CAWSGGSGGAAYNEQFF. For the CDR3, the DNA is TGTGCCTGGAGTGGTGGTAGCGGGGGGGCGGCCTACAATGAGCAGTTCTTC.

Only a few counts were recorded for this clonotype. The genes are TRBV3-1 and TRBJ1-1; 9 bases agree with TRBD1. V dropped 5 bases and J dropped 5; count of bases not matched to a gene: 6. In germline, CDR1 is LGHDT, CDR2 YNNKEL (reference sequence). The CDR3 is made up of 14 amino acids. The CDR3 DNA reads TGTGCCAGCAGCAGGACAGGGGTGAGAACTGAAGCTTTCTTT. Amino acids: CASSRTGVRTEAFF.

The table lists this clonotype with a few counts. The chain uses TRBV7-8 and TRBJ2-7, with D possibly TRBD2 on 6 matching bases. The CDR3 is made up of 19 amino acids. Deletions cut 2 bases from V and 5 bases from J, with 28 bases between. From germline, CDR1 is SGHVS and CDR2 FQNEAQ. This chain's CDR3 is CASSLYPSSGTRFTDEQYF. The CDR3 coding sequence is TGTGCCAGCAGCTTATATCCCTCATCCGGGACTCGCTTCACGGACGAGCAGTACTTC.

This clonotype showed up just a few times. V gene TRBV7-6 combines with J gene TRBJ2-2; D remains ambiguous. The CDR3 contains 14 residues. Germline V gene data show CDR1 as SGHVS and CDR2 as FNYEAQ. The V gene lost 1 base and the J gene lost 5 bases, with 8 bases spanning the gap. The CDR3 DNA sequence: TGTGCCAGCAGCTTAGTAATATTGACCGGGGAGCTGTTTTTT. Encoded protein: CASSLVILTGELFF.

In its sample, this clonotype was seen a few times. The chain recombines TRBV5-1 with TRBJ2-7; 10 positions match TRBD1. The V gene end was trimmed by 7 bases and the J gene end by 3 bases; junction bases not matched to a gene: 13. This CDR3 has 16 amino acids. CDR1 is SGHRS and CDR2 is YFSETQ in the germline V gene. CDR3 sequence: CASRLTGTGEIYEQYF. The CDR3 nucleotides are TGCGCCAGCCGATTAACCGGGACAGGGGAGATCTACGAGCAGTACTTC.

Many counts were recorded for this clonotype. J is TRBJ2-5 and V is TRBV10-3; D is perhaps TRBD2 (6 bases). Per germline, CDR1 ENHRY and CDR2 SYGVKD. V was cut by 4 bases and J by 7 bases, with 19 bases left in between. The CDR3 is 15 residues long. As DNA, the CDR3 is TGTGCCATCAGTGTAGATTCCAGCGGGTTAGGGACCCAGTACTTC. Translating it yields CAISVDSSGLGTQYF.

This clonotype was seen at least ten times. The CDR3 spells CASSLGGTGSGTSPLHF. CDR3 nucleotides: TGTGCCAGCAGCTTAGGAGGGACAGGTTCGGGAACTTCACCCCTCCACTTT. V and J are TRBV7-8 and TRBJ1-6; 8 nucleotides agree with TRBD1. V gave up 1 base and J gave up 9 bases; unmatched junction bases: 11. Germline V lookup: CDR1 SGHVS, CDR2 FQNEAQ. CDR3 length: 17 amino acids.

This clonotype appeared many times. V usage is TRBV7-8 and J usage is TRBJ2-1; D is perhaps TRBD1 (6 bases). V was shortened by 1 base and J by 8 bases, with 18 bases between the two germline ends. Per germline, CDR1 SGHVS and CDR2 FQNEAQ. This CDR3 is built from 16 residues. For the CDR3, the DNA is TGTGCCAGCAGCTTAGGATTGGGGGCCGATGGCCATGAGCAGTTCTTC. It codes for CASSLGLGADGHEQFF.

This clonotype came up many times. The rearrangement uses TRBV29-1 and TRBJ2-3, with 9 bases identical to TRBD2. This CDR3 comprises 14 residues. Trimming at V came to 4 bases and at J to 1 base, leaving 3 bases not matched to a gene. Germline lookup yields CDR1 SQVTM and CDR2 ANQGSEA. The DNA for the CDR3 is TGCAGCGTTGGAGTAGCGGGAGGCACAGATACGCAGTATTTT. It codes for CSVGVAGGTDTQYF.

The chain carries TRBV12-3 or TRBV12-4 and TRBJ2-7; 8 positions agree with TRBD2. The CDR3 spans 12 residues. Unmatched junction bases numbered 6, after V lost 7 bases and J lost 7 bases. DNA for the CDR3: TGTGCCAGCAACTCCCGGGGGGGAGAGCAGTACTTC. Residues: CASNSRGGEQYF.